The clone carrying this T cell receptor beta chain was observed a few times. Its target is unknown. This CDR3 is 15 amino acids long. Germline V gene data show CDR1 as DFQATT and CDR2 as SNEGSKA (reference sequence). V was pared by 0 bases and J by 7 bases, with 16 bases between. From RNA transcripts, TCR beta CDR3 regions were amplified. First-round RT-PCR of the TCR CDR3 relied on the HTBI primer set. TCRdb re-called the multiplex PCR reads through MiXCR, storing one row per CDR3 protein. The table records about half a million distinct CDR3 sequences, just under 20% of them present only once. The source of the sample is a study of T cells in Graves' hyperthyroidism and ophthalmopathy. Broader study findings: Ophthalmopathy was identified by the model a median roughly six months ahead of onset.

Material for sequencing was blood. This rearrangement joins TRBV20-1 to TRBJ1-5; unclear D gene. This clonotype originated in a man in his forties with Graves' ophthalmopathy. CDR3 sequence: CSARDDGAPGQPQHF. CDR3 nucleotides: TGCAGTGCTAGAGATGACGGAGCCCCCGGACAGCCCCAGCATTTT.